This T cell receptor (beta chain) was sequenced for a study of blood T cell repertoires in COVID-19. Whole-study context: From the United States, Italy and Spain came samples of acute and convalescent COVID-19.

This clone has just one count. Original processing methods: For nucleated cells, counts were estimated from reference gene primer amplification. Assay used: immunoSEQ multiplex PCR; TCRdb lists only in-frame clones, some missing. The DNA gave D and trimming, while V, J and clone size come from that table. This sample carries 350,000 to 450,000 clones, roughly 90% of them seen once, and the ten largest clones take about 1.6%. The CDR3 is 16 amino acids. Looked up from germline, CDR1 is GTSNPN and CDR2 is SVGIG (reference sequence). The V gene end was trimmed by 3 bases and the J gene end by 4 bases; junction bases not matched to a gene: 9.

The material sequenced was peripheral blood. This TCR was recovered from a woman aged 40 to 49 with COVID-19, enrolled during active disease. The chain has TRBV30 and TRBJ1-4, with 9 bases fitting TRBD1. CDR3 in DNA: TGTGCCTGGAGGCCAGCACCGGGACAGGGTAATGAAAAACTGTTTTTT. Translated, it gives CAWRPAPGQGNEKLFF.